The clone carrying this TCR beta chain was seen a few times. The antigen remains undetermined. This sample is drawn from a study of T cells after yellow fever vaccination. Whole-study findings and limits: Reappearance after the booster was seen for most primary-vaccination clones, at roughly 96% CD4 and 75% to 90% CD8.

Using its own MiXCR run on the 5' RACE reads, TCRdb lists one record per CDR3 protein. The sample lists some 300,000 distinct CDR3 sequences, roughly 4% seen once, with 23% in the top ten. The CDR3 is 14 residues long. Trimming removed 3 bases from V and 4 bases from J, with 10 bases in between. Looked up from germline, CDR1 is LNHDA and CDR2 is SQIVND (reference sequence). The origin of this receptor is a man aged 18 to 35 who received the YFV17D yellow fever vaccine. Material: PBMCs, obtained on the day of the yellow fever booster vaccination. The gene calls are TRBV19 and TRBJ2-1, with TRBD1 as a possible D gene (7 bases). CDR3: CASSMRDRYNEQFF. DNA of the CDR3: TGTGCCAGTAGTATGCGGGACAGATACAATGAGCAGTTCTTC. The variable domain in full, with the rest retrieved from reference TRBV19 and TRBJ2-1, is DGGITQSPKYLFRKEGQNVTLSCEQNLNHDAMYWYRQDPGQGLRLIYYSQIVNDFQKGDIAEGYSVSREKKESFPLTVTSAQKNPTAFYLCASSMRDRYNEQFFGPGTRLTVL.